This T cell receptor (beta chain) was recovered during a study of CD8+ T cells in alopecia areata (dated by TCRdb to the late 2010s). For the wider study: Treated patients were enrolled in an open-label pilot trial of oral tofacitinib, 5 to 10 mg twice daily, for moderate-to-severe alopecia areata. In both human patients and the C3H/HeJ mouse model, the study applied high-throughput TCRbeta sequencing to look at T cell clonal expansion in alopecia areata. Biopsies were taken from tofacitinib-treated patients at baseline and at 4 and 24 weeks of treatment, and a later scalp biopsy was taken in several of the tofacitinib-treated patients. Scalp tissue and sorted CD4+ and CD8+ peripheral blood T cells from patchy and totalis/universalis alopecia areata patients and from healthy controls were covered by human TCRbeta sequencing. For the treated patients, the SALT score, which quantifies what percentage of scalp surface area is affected, served as the measure of disease severity. Scalp clonality was compared among normal scalp (n=4), patchy alopecia areata scalp (n=8), and alopecia totalis/universalis scalp (n=8). Tofacitinib was given for 6 to 18 months, followed by 6 months of follow-up off drug to assess delayed response and recurrence. TCRbeta CDR3 regions were amplified by immunoSEQ multiplex PCR with 35 Vbeta forward and 13 Jbeta reverse primers. The RNA source kit depended on sample type: the PAXgene miRNA kit for fixed scalp, the miRNeasy kit for PBMCs, and the RNeasy kit for mouse skin. Study-wide conclusions, independent of this receptor: Tofacitinib significantly lowered scalp clonality and the number of expanded CD8+ clones among the top 100 scalp clones. Shared TCR sequences between patients were less evident than in mice, which may be partly attributable to HLA diversity in the patient population. Many expanded lesional clones persisted in scalp and blood during tofacitinib treatment, which may partly explain relapse after stopping treatment. Because the treated cohort was small and had only one nonresponder, larger studies are needed to examine links between baseline CD8+ expansion and response. Unlike mouse skin, where gammadelta T cells dominate, normal human skin contains resident alphabeta T cells that get sequenced too, which complicates analysis of the scalp TCR repertoire. Compared with normal scalp, lesional scalp, particularly in alopecia totalis/universalis, had higher clonality and more expanded CD8+ clones, which suggests antigenic drive.

The meaning of the sample's time point label: about 25 weeks on oral tofacitinib. This specimen's treatment or condition label, interpreted: oral pan-JAK inhibitor, 5-10 mg twice daily. Lesional scalp punch biopsies and peripheral blood were collected from alopecia areata patients. PBMCs were isolated by density centrifugation and stained for CD3, CD4 and CD8, and CD4+ and CD8+ T cells were sorted on a FACSAria. Note on this clone: Its antigen is unknown. No base quality information exists; no much larger clone differs at one position.

For CDR1 and CDR2, the germline V gene lists MRHNA and SNTAGT. Including the terminal cysteine and phenylalanine, the CDR3 comprises 19 residues. Only the CDR3 region is kept as DNA, spanning 57 bases read in frame from base 1. Trimming accounts for 2 bases at V and 4 bases at J, while the number of junction bases matched to no gene is 9. Library prep was done by the immunoSEQ multiplex PCR assay. To provide template for TCR sequencing, every sample had RNA extracted and reverse transcribed into cDNA. First-strand cDNA was synthesized with SuperScript III using a 2:1 mix of oligo-dT and random hexamers. Amplification bias was assessed with a synthetic immune receptor repertoire, and residual bias was removed computationally. The source study handled its data this way. After raw reads were preprocessed to remove errors, the CDR3 was defined following IMGT conventions as running from the conserved cysteine to phenylalanine. Clonality was computed by normalizing Shannon entropy by log2 of the number of productive unique TCRs and subtracting the result from 1. Whether each scalp clone was CD4 or CD8 was inferred by checking scalp TCRbeta sequences against the CD4 and CD8 repertoires from sorted blood. As stored in TCRdb, this immuneACCESS dataset retains in-frame rearrangements with V and J assigned. A fraction of the clones does not appear; measured against another copy, unresolved V genes explain less than half of the discrepancy, and the remainder lacks a known reason. Clone size and the V and J calls come from that table; the DNA yielded D and trimming. This sample holds about 180,000 clones; about 48% were observed only once. The ten largest clones represent about 10% of the sample.

Sequences were derived from CD8+ T cells sorted from blood, sampled at week 24, from a patient treated with tofacitinib. The TCR sequence derives from a human donor with alopecia areata. The V and J segments used are TRBV6-4 and TRBJ2-3; TRBD2 matches 16 bases in the middle. The sequenced DNA is TGTGCCAGCAGTGACAGAGACGGGACTAGCGGGGGGGCCTCAGATACGCAGTATTTT. The translation is CASSDRDGTSGGASDTQYF.